The clone carrying this TCR beta chain was found many times. Its antigen is undetermined. The data are from a study of CD8+CD57+ T cells in acquired aplastic anemia. As for the study in general: DNA per sorted CD4+ or CD8+ sample ranged roughly 0.19 to 30 ug, averaging around 3.1 ug. Whole-study results and caveats: CD8+ Simpson's diversity did not differ significantly between patients and controls.

V lost 4 bases to trimming and J lost 0 bases, with 13 bases between them. The CDR3 length is 15 residues. Germline CDR1 and CDR2: SGHTA and FQGTGA. For CDR3 and TCR beta VDJ profiling, genomic DNA was the template used. TCRdb re-analysed the reads in MiXCR, keeping a single row per CDR3 protein. This table has 450,000 to 550,000 distinct CDR3 sequences, approximately 33% appearing once. Patients sequenced had flow cytometry evidence of CD8+CD57+ cell expansion. Patients, without exception, had severe acquired aplastic anemia. The clonotype comes from a human donor with aplastic anemia. The V and J genes are TRBV7-3 and TRBJ2-7, with D perhaps TRBD2 (5 bases). The sequenced sample was sorted CD4+, CD8+, or CD8+CD57+ T cells (not recorded which) from PBMCs. CDR3 loop: CASSSHGVSSYEQYF. The CDR3 nucleotides read TGTGCCAGCAGCTCCCACGGGGTTAGCTCCTACGAGCAGTACTTC.